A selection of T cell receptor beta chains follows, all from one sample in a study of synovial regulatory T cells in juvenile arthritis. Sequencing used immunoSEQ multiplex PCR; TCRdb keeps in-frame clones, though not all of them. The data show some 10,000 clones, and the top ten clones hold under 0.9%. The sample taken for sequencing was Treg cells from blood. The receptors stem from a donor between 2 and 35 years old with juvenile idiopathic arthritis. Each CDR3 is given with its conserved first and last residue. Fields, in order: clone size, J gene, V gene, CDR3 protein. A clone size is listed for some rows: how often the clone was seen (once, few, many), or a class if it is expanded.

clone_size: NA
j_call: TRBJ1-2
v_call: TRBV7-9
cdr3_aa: CASSLADGYTF

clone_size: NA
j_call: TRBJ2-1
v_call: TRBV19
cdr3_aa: CASSRGAGLERIGGEQFF

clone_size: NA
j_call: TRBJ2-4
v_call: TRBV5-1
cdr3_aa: CASSYAGTGPRLAKNIQYF

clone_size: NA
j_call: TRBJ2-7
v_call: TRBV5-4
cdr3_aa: CASSLWAGGSEQYF

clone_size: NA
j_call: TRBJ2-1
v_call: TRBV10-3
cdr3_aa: CAIARLAGGISYNEQFF

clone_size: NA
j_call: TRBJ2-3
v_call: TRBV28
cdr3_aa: CASSVRGAGADTQYF

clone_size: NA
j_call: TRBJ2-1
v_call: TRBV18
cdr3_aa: CASSPFRQGATISYNEQFF

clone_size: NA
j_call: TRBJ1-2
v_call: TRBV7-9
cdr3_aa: CASSLTMGQGYGYTF

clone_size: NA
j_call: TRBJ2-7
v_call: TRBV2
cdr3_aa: CASSGQVYEQYF

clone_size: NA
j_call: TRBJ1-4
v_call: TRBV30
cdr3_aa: CAWSVNEKLFF

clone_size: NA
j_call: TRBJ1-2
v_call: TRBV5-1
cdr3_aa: CASSFWTGLGIDYGYTF

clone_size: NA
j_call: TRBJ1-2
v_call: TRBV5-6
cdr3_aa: CASSLAHTTGLAF

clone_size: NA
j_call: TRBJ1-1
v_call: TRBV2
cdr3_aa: CASSDLWAFF

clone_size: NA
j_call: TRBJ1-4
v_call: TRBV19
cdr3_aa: CASSIDPTGSREKLFF

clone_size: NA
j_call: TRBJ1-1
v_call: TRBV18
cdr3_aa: CASSPGPNTEAFF

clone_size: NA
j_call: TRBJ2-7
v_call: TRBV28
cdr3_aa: CASSFYGRPYF

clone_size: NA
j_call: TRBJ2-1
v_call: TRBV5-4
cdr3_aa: CASSLYPGRANNEQFF

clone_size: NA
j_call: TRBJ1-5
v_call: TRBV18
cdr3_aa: CASSLGTPENQPQHF

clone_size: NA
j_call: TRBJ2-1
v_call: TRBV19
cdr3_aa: CASSIFGLYNEQFF

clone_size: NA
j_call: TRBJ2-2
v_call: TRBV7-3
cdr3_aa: CASSPARADQTGELFF

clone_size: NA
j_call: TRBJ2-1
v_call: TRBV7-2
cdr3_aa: CASMGPISSYNEQFF

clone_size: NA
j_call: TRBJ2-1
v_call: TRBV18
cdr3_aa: CASSPGWSSSYNEQFF

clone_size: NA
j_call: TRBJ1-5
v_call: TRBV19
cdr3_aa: CASSKAGGNQPQHF

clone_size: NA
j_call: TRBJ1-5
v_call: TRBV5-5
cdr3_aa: CASSPGQIDQPQHF

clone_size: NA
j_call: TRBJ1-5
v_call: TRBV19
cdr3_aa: CASSLGHRQPQHF

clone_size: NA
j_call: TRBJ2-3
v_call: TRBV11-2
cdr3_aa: CASSWGMAQYF

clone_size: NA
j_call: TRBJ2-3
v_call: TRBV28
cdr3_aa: CASRFHGVGAGGTDTQYF

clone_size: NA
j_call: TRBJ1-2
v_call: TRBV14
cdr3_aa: CASSQVTGRGGYTF

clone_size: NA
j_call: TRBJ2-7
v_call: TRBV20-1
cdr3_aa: CSARRDYEQYF

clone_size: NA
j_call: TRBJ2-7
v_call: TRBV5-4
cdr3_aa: CASSLGGSSYEQYF

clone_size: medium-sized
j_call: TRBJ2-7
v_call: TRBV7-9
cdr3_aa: CASSWGNEQYF

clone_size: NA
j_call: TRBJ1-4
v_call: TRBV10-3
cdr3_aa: CAISESEGGGEKLFF

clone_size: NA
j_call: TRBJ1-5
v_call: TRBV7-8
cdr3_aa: CASSLAGGGARGNQPQHF

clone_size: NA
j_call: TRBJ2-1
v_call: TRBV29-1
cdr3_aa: CSVERWQGGINEQFF

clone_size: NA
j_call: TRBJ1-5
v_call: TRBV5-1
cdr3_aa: CASSPGGGSNQPQHF

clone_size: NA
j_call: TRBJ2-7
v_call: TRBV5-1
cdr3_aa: CASSLGGPSYEQYF

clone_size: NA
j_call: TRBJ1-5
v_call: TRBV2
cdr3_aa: CASSVNLGQGTPYSNQPQHF

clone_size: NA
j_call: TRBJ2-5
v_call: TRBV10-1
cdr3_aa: CASSGRQREGGETQYF

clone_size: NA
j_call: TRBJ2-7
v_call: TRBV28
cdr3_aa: CASSSWGAGAHYEQYF

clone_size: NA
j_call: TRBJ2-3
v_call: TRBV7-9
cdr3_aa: CASSLRVERRASNTQYF

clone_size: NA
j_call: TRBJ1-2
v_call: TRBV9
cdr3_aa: CASSPRTGRRGASNYGYTF

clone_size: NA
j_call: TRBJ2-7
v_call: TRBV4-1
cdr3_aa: CASSHHKGTYTHEQYF

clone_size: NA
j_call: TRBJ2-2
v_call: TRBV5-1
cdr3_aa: CASSMARGAVVRGAGELFF

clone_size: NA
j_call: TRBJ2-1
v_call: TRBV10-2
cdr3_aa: CASSPRGGGGASNEQFF

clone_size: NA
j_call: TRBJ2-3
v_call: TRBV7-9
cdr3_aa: CASSRGSTQYF

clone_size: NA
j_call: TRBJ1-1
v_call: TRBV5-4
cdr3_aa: CASRSRGPVNTEAFF

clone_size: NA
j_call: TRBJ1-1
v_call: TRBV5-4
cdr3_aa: CASSLGLGGWRNTEAFF

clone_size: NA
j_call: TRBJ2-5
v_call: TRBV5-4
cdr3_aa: CASSLPGEETQYF

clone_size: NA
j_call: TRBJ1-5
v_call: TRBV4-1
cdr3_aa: CASSQERRSNQPQHF